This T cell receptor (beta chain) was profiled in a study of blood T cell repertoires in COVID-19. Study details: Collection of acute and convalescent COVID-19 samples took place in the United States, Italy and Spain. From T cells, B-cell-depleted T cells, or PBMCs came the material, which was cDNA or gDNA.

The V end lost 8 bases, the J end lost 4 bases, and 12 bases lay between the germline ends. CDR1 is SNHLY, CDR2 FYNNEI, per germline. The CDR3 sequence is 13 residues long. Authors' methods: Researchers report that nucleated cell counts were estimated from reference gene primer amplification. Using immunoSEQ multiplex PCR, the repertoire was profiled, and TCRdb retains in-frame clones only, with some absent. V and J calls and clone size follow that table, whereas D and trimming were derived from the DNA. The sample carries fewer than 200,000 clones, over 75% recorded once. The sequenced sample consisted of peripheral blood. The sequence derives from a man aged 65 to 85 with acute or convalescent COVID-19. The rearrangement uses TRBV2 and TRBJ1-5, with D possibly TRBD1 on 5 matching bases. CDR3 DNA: TGTGCCAGCGATGACAGCACTAATCAGCCCCAGCATTTT. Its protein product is CASDDSTNQPQHF.